This TCR beta chain came from a study of human T cells and chemical hapten exposure. In TCRdb, the RACE reads were re-called with MiXCR into one record per CDR3 protein. The repertoire holds about 380,000 distinct CDR3 sequences, with roughly 4.8% as singletons. This sample's time point: patch test 1, 2 weeks after DPC sensitization. Treatment meaning: therapeutic diphenylcyclopropenone sensitization with weekly scalp DPC. In this sample, this clonotype turned up a few times. This TCR derives from a woman in her fifties or sixties with alopecia areata. Some clones in this sample may be carry-over from other donors' samples. This specimen consisted of whole blood, obtained in connection with sensitization to the hapten diphenylcyclopropenone (DPC).

This CDR3 reads CASSATLVIQFF. The CDR3 nucleotides read TGTGCCAGCAGTGCAACACTCGTGATCCAGTTCTTC. The gene calls are TRBV2 and TRBJ2-1; no clear D gene. From germline, CDR1 is SNHLY and CDR2 FYNNEI. The V end lost 4 bases, the J end lost 13 bases, and 14 bases lay between the germline ends. The CDR3 length is 12 residues.